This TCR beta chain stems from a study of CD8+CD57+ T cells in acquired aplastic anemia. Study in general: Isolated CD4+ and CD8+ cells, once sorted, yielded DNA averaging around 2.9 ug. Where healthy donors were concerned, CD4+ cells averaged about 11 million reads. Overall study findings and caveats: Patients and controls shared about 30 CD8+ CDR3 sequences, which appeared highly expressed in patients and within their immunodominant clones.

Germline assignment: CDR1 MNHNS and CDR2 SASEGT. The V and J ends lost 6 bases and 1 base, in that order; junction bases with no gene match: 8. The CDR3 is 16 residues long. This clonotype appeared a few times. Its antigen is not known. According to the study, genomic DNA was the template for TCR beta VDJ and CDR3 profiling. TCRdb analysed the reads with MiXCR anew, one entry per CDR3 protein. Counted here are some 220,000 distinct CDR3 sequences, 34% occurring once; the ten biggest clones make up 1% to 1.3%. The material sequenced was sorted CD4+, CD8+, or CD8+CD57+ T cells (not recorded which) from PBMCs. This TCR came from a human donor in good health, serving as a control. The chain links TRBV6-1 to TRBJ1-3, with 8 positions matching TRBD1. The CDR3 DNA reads TGTGCCAGCAGGAAGGGACAGGCAGGTTCTGGAAACACCATATATTTT. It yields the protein CASRKGQAGSGNTIYF.